This T cell receptor (beta chain) appears in the sequencing data of a study of PD-L1 blockade in urothelial cancer. The assay was immunoSEQ multiplex PCR, and TCRdb's table has in-frame clones only and misses some. Of tens of thousands of clones listed, more than 80% are singletons. Documented time point: pretreatment peripheral blood. This receptor was identified in a woman aged 80 or over with urothelial cancer. Specimen: PBMCs, collected around atezolizumab (anti-PD-L1) treatment.

CDR3 in amino acids: CASSPTGPNQPQHF. As DNA, the CDR3 is TGTGCCAGCAGCCCGACAGGTCCGAATCAGCCCCAGCATTTT. This chain connects TRBV11-2 to TRBJ1-5, with D perhaps TRBD1 (6 bases). Germline CDR1 and CDR2: SGHAT and FQNNGV. The germline V and J ends were trimmed by 5 bases and 4 bases, with 12 bases remaining between them. The CDR3 length is 14 residues.